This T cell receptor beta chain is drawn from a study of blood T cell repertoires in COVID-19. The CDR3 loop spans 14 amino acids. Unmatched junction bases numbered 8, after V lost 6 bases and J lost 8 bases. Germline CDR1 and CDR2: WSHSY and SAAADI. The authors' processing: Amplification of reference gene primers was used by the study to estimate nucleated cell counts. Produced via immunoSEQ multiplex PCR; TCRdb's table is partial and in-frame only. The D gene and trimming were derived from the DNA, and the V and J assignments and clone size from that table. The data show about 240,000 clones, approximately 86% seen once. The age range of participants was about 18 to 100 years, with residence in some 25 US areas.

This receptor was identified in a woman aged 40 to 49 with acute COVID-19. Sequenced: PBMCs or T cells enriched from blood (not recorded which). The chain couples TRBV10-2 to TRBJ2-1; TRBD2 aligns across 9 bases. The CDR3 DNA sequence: TGCGCCAGCAGCTTAGCGGGAGTAATCGATGAGCAGTTCTTC. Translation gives CASSLAGVIDEQFF.